The 18 T cell receptor beta chains in this list originate from one sample, sequenced in a study of blood T cell repertoires in COVID-19. Measured with immunoSEQ multiplex PCR; TCRdb has only the in-frame clones, and not every one. The sample comprises 70,000 to 85,000 clones, about 85% of which are singletons, and roughly 9% rests with the top ten. Sequenced material: peripheral blood. The receptors originated from a human donor in a cohort sampled during active COVID-19.

The V gene is TRBV6-2 or TRBV6-3, the J gene TRBJ1-1; weak D call: TRBD1 (5 bases). This CDR3 contains 13 residues. V lost 4 bases and J lost 1, with 7 bases in between. Germline V lookup: CDR1 MNHEY, CDR2 SVGEGT. CDR3 protein: CASSSGQNTEAFF. For the CDR3, the DNA is TGTGCCAGCAGTTCTGGACAGAACACTGAAGCTTTCTTT.

The chain couples TRBV2 to TRBJ2-5; D not resolved. The germline gives CDR1 SNHLY, CDR2 FYNNEI. CDR3 length: 11 amino acids. Trimming took 4 bases from V and 7 from J, leaving 7 bases between them. The DNA of the CDR3 is TGTGCCAGCAGTGTTCAGGTGACCCAGTACTTC. It specifies CASSVQVTQYF. Variable domain in full (rest from reference TRBV2 and TRBJ2-5): EPEVTQTPSHQVTQMGQEVILRCVPISNHLYFYWYRQILGQKVEFLVSFYNNEISEKSEIFDDQFSVERPDGSNFTLKIRSTKLEDSAMYFCASSVQVTQYFGPGTRLLVL.

The V gene is TRBV27, the J gene TRBJ1-6, with TRBD1 identical over 8 bases. From germline, CDR1 is MNHEY and CDR2 SMNVEV (reference sequence). V shed 7 bases and J 10 bases; nucleotides not matched to a gene: 9. The CDR3 length is 14 residues. The CDR3 nucleotides are TGTGCCAGCACTCAGACAGGGGTTGGATCACCCCTCCACTTT. Encoded protein: CASTQTGVGSPLHF.

In DNA form, the CDR3 reads TGTGCCAGCAGCTTAGGCGGGGGTACGCAGTATTTT. It is translated as CASSLGGGTQYF. The chain employs TRBV7-7 and TRBJ2-3, with 7 positions matching TRBD2. Per germline, CDR1 SSHAT and CDR2 FNYEAQ (reference sequence). The CDR3 contains 12 residues. V was pared by 1 base and J by 8 bases, with 0 bases of the junction left unmatched.

The J gene is TRBJ2-1, the V gene TRBV29-1; tentative D call: TRBD1 (5 bases). V lost 6 bases and J lost 3, with 6 bases in between. CDR3 size: 11 residues. Germline loops: CDR1 SQVTM, CDR2 ANQGSEA. The chain's CDR3 is CSVGLYNEQFF. CDR3 in DNA: TGCAGCGTGGGGCTCTACAATGAGCAGTTCTTC.

This chain joins TRBV12-3 or TRBV12-4 and TRBJ2-1, with 9 nucleotides matching TRBD1. Unmatched junction bases numbered 8, after V lost 8 bases and J lost 15 bases. The CDR3 consists of 11 residues. In DNA, the CDR3 is TGTGCCAGCGACAGGGGGGAAATAAGGTTCTTC. Protein product: CASDRGEIRFF.

This clone was counted a single time. V is TRBV27 and J is TRBJ1-5; 7 nucleotides match TRBD1. Trimming took 2 bases from V and 7 from J; bases not matched to a gene: 5. This CDR3 comprises 14 residues. The germline V gene has CDR1 MNHEY and CDR2 SMNVEV (reference sequence). The CDR3 nucleotides read TGTGCCAGCAGTTTAGAGGGGGCGGGCCAGCCCCAGCATTTT. This gives the protein CASSLEGAGQPQHF.

This clone has a handful of counts. This chain joins TRBV6-5 and TRBJ1-2; TRBD1 matches at 10 bases. Per the germline V gene, CDR1 is MNHEY and CDR2 is SVGAGI. Losses at the gene ends were 2 bases for V and 4 bases for J; bases not matched to a gene: 1. This CDR3 is 14 amino acids long. CDR3 region: CASSYRDRGYGYTF. The CDR3 coding sequence is TGTGCCAGCAGTTACCGGGACAGGGGCTATGGCTACACCTTC.

The chain is built from TRBV5-5 and TRBJ1-4; D perhaps matches TRBD1 (5 bases). The CDR3 has 15 residues. Between the trimmed V and J ends, which lost 0 bases and 7 bases, there was a span of 13 bases. Germline V gene lookup returns CDR1 SGHKS and CDR2 YYEKEE (reference sequence). The CDR3, as DNA: TGTGCCAGCAGCTTGGAAGGGGTCGTAGGTGAAAAACTGTTTTTT. Protein: CASSLEGVVGEKLFF.

The chain combines TRBV3-1 (or the pseudogene TRBV3-2) with TRBJ1-2; 7 positions match TRBD1. The CDR3 has 14 residues. Germline V gene data show CDR1 as LGHDT and CDR2 as YNNKEL (reference sequence). The V and J ends lost 3 bases and 3 bases, in that order; junction bases with no gene match: 4. This CDR3 is CASSQPGTDYGYTF. The CDR3 DNA reads as TGTGCCAGCAGCCAGCCCGGGACAGACTATGGCTACACCTTC.

As to this clone: A read error may produce the germline difference seen at one junction end. This sequence joins TRBV5-8 and TRBJ2-1; D may be TRBD1 (6 bases). Germline V lookup: CDR1 SGHTS, CDR2 YDEGEE. The CDR3 loop spans 14 amino acids. In nucleotides, the CDR3 is TGTGCCAGCAGCGGGGCTCAGGGGTACACTGAGCAGTTCTTC. Protein: CASSGAQGYTEQFF.

The V and J genes are TRBV12-3 or TRBV12-4 and TRBJ2-1; D remains ambiguous. Deletions cut 0 bases from V and 7 bases from J, with 4 bases between. The CDR3 runs 12 residues. CDR3 bases: TGTGCCAGCAGTTTAGCGCGGAATGAGCAGTTCTTC. This translates into CASSLARNEQFF.

V usage is TRBV11-2 and J usage is TRBJ1-2, with TRBD1 as a possible D gene (6 bases). V was clipped by 0 bases and J by 7 bases, with 15 bases between them. This CDR3 is 15 amino acids long. Germline V gene lookup returns CDR1 SGHAT and CDR2 FQNNGV. CDR3 sequence: CASSLDRIRGSGYTF. The CDR3 DNA reads TGTGCCAGCAGCTTAGATCGTATCAGGGGATCTGGCTACACCTTC.

In its sample, this clone was seen a few times. This chain joins TRBV27 and TRBJ2-4, with D possibly matching TRBD2 (5 bases). CDR3 size: 17 residues. Germline values: CDR1 MNHEY, CDR2 SMNVEV (reference sequence). V shed 0 bases and J shed 6 bases, with 18 bases lying between them. The CDR3 DNA reads as TGTGCCAGCAGTTTATCTGGTGGCTCGCGTGGGAGAAACATTCAGTACTTC. It is translated as CASSLSGGSRGRNIQYF.

This chain links TRBV6-5 with TRBJ2-1; D uncertain. CDR3 size: 15 residues. CDR1 MNHEY and CDR2 SVGAGI come from the germline V gene. The ends were cut back, 6 bases at V and 8 bases at J, with 20 bases in the middle. This chain's CDR3 is CASRLLAASLDEQFF. The CDR3 bases are TGTGCCAGCAGACTATTGGCAGCCTCACTGGATGAGCAGTTCTTC.

The V and J genes are TRBV11-3 and TRBJ2-3; D might be TRBD2 (5 bases). Between the trimmed V and J ends, which lost 2 bases and 3 bases, there was a span of 9 bases. This CDR3 spans 14 amino acids. The germline CDR1 and CDR2 sequences are SGHNT and YENEEA. Written as DNA, the CDR3 is TGTGCCAGCAGCTTACCCAGCGGTACAGATACGCAGTATTTT. Protein: CASSLPSGTDTQYF.

This CDR3 reads CASSIAGRRNTEAFF. CDR3 bases: TGTGCCAGTAGTATAGCTGGGAGAAGGAACACTGAAGCTTTCTTT. The V gene is TRBV19, the J gene TRBJ1-1; no clear D gene. The germline V gene encodes CDR1 LNHDA and CDR2 SQIVND (reference sequence). The CDR3 is 15 residues long. The V end lost 1 base, the J end lost 1 base, and 10 bases lay between the germline ends. Full variable domain (outside the CDR3, taken from reference TRBV19 and TRBJ1-1): DGGITQSPKYLFRKEGQNVTLSCEQNLNHDAMYWYRQDPGQGLRLIYYSQIVNDFQKGDIAEGYSVSREKKESFPLTVTSAQKNPTAFYLCASSIAGRRNTEAFFGQGTRLTVV.

This rearrangement joins TRBV6-6 to TRBJ1-1, with D unresolved. The V and J ends lost 2 bases and 1 base respectively, with 8 bases between them. Germline CDR1 MNHNY, CDR2 SVGAGI (reference sequence). The CDR3 extends over 14 amino acids. The CDR3 nucleotides are TGTGCCAGCAGTTACGAGGGAAAGAACACTGAAGCTTTCTTT. Encoded protein: CASSYEGKNTEAFF.